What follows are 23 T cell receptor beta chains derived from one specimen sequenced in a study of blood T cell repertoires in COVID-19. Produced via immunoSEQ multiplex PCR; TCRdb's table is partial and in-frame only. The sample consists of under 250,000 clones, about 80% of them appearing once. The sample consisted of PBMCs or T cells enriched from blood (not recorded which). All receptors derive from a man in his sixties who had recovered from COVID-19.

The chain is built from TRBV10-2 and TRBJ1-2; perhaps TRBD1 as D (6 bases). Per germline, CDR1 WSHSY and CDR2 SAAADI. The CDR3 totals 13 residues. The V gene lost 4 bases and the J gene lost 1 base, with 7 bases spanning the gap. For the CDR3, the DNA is TGCGCCAGCAGTGGGACAGATAACTATGGCTACACCTTC. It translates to CASSGTDNYGYTF.

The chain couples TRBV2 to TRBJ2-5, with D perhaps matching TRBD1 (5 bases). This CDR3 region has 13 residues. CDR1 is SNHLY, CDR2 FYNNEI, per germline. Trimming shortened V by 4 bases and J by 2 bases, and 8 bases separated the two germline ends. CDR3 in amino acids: CASSAAGQETQYF. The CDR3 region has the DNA TGTGCCAGCAGTGCGGCAGGGCAAGAGACCCAGTACTTC.

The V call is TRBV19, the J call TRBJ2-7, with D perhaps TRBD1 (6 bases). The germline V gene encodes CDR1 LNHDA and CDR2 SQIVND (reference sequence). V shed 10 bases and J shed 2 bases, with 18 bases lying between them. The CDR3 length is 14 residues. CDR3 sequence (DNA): TGTGCCACCTCAGACAGGCTAAACCCCTACGAGCAGTACTTC. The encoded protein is CATSDRLNPYEQYF. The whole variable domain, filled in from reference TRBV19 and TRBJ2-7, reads DGGITQSPKYLFRKEGQNVTLSCEQNLNHDAMYWYRQDPGQGLRLIYYSQIVNDFQKGDIAEGYSVSREKKESFPLTVTSAQKNPTAFYLCATSDRLNPYEQYFGPGTRLTVT.

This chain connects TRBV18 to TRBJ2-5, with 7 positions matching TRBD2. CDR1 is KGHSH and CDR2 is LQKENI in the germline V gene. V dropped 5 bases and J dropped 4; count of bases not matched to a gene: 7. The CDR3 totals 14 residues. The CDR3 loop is CASSSGGWRETQYF. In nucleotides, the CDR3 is TGTGCCAGCTCATCGGGGGGTTGGAGAGAGACCCAGTACTTC.

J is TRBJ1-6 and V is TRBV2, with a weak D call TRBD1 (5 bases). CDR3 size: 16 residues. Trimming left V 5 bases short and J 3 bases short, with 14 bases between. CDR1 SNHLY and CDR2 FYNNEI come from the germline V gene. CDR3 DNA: TGTGCCAGCAGTCTTACTTGGACAATCTATAATTCACCCCTCCACTTT. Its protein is CASSLTWTIYNSPLHF. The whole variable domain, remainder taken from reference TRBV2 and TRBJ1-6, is EPEVTQTPSHQVTQMGQEVILRCVPISNHLYFYWYRQILGQKVEFLVSFYNNEISEKSEIFDDQFSVERPDGSNFTLKIRSTKLEDSAMYFCASSLTWTIYNSPLHFGNGTRLTVT.

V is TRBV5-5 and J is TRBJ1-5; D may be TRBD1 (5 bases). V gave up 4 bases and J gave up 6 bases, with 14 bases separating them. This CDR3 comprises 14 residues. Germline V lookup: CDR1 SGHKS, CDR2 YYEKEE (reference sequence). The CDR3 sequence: CASSRGTGGQPQHF. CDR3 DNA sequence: TGTGCCAGCAGCAGAGGGACTGGGGGTCAGCCCCAGCATTTT.

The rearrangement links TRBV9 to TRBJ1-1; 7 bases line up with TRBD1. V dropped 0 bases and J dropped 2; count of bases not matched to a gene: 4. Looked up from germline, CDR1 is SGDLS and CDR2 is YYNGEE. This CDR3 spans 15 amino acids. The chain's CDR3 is CASSVVGTVNTEAFF. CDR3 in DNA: TGTGCCAGCAGCGTAGTTGGGACAGTCAACACTGAAGCTTTCTTT.

CDR3 sequence reads: CASSPGTGGSYGYTF. CDR3 DNA: TGTGCCAGCTCCCCTGGGACAGGGGGCAGCTATGGCTACACCTTC. The V gene is TRBV2, the J gene TRBJ1-2; 12 positions match TRBD1. With V trimmed by 8 bases and J by 4 bases, 8 bases remained unmatched. The CDR3 sequence is 15 residues long. The V gene's germline CDR1 is SNHLY and CDR2 FYNNEI.

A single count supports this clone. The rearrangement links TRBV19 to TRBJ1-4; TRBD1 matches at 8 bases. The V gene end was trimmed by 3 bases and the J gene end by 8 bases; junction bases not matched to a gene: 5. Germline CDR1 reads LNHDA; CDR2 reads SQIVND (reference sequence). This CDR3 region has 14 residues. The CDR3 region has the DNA TGTGCCAGTAGTATGGGACAGGTCGACGAAAAACTGTTTTTT. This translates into CASSMGQVDEKLFF.

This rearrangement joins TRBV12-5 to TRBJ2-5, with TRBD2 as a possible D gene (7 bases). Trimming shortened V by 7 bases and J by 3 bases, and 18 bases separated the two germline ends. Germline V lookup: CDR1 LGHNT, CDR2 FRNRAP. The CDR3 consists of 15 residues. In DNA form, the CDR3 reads TGTGCTAGTGCAGCTCGGGGGGCTAGCGAAGAGACCCAGTACTTC. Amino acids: CASAARGASEETQYF.

CDR3 nucleotide sequence: TGTGCCAGCAGCCAAGAATCGGGAAACACCGGGGAGCTGTTTTTT. It encodes CASSQESGNTGELFF. The chain links TRBV4-2 to TRBJ2-2, with D possibly matching TRBD2 (5 bases). V lost 0 bases to trimming and J lost 2 bases, with 7 bases between them. There are 15 residues in the CDR3. Germline V CDR1 and CDR2: LGHNA, YNFKEQ.

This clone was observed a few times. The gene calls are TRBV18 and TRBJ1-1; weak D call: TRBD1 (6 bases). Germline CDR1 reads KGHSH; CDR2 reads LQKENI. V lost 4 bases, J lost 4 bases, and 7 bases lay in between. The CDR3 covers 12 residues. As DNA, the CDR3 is TGTGCCAGCTCACGGGACATCACTGAAGCTTTCTTT. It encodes CASSRDITEAFF.

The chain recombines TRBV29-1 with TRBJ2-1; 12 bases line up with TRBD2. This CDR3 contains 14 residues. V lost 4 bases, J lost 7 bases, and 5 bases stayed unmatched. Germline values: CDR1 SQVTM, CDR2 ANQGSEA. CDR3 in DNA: TGCAGCGTTGGCACTAGCGGGGGGCGGAATGAGCAGTTCTTC. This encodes CSVGTSGGRNEQFF.

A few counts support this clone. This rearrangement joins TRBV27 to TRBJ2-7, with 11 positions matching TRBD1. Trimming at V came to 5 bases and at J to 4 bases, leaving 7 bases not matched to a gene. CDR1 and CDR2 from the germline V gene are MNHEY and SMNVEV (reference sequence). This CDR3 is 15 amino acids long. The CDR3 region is CASSRLGQGAYEQYF. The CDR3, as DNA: TGTGCCAGCAGTCGCCTCGGACAGGGGGCTTACGAGCAGTACTTC.

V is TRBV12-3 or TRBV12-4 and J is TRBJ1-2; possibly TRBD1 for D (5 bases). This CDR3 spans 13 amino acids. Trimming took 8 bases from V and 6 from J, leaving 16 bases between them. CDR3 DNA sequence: TGTGCCAGCGGTGAAAGGGGTTATAATGGCTACACCTTC. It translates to CASGERGYNGYTF.

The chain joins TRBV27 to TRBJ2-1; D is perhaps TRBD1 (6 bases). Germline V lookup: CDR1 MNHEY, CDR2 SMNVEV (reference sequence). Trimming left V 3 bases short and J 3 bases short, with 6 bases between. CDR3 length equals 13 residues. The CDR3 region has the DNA TGTGCCAGCAGTTTCAGGGGCTACAATGAGCAGTTCTTC. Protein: CASSFRGYNEQFF.

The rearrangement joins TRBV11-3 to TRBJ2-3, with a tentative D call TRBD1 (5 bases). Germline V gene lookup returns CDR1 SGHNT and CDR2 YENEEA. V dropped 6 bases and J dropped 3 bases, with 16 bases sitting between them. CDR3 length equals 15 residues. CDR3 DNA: TGTGCCAGCAGTCGACAGCTCCTGAGTACAGATACGCAGTATTTT. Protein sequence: CASSRQLLSTDTQYF.

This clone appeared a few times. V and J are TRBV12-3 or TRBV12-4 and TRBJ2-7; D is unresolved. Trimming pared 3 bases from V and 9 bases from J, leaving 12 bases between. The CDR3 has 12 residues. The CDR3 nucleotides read TGTGCCAGCAGTTTCTCCAGGTATCGGCAGTACTTC. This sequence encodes CASSFSRYRQYF.

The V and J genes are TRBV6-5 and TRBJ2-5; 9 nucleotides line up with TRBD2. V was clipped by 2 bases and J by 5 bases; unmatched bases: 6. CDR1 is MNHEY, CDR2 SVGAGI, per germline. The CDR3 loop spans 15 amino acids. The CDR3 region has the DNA TGTGCCAGCAGTTACGGCGGGGGGGCCGAGGAGACCCAGTACTTC. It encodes CASSYGGGAEETQYF.

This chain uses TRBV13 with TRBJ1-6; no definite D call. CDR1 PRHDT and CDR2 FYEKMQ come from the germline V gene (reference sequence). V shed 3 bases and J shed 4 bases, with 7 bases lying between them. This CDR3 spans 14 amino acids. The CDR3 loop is CASSLATYNSPLHF. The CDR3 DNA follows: TGTGCCAGCAGCTTGGCCACATATAATTCACCCCTCCACTTT.

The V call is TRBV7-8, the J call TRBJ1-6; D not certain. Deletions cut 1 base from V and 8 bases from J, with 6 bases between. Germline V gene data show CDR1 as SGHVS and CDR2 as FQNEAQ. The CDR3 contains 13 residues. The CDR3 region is CASSLGRDSPLHF. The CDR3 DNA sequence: TGTGCCAGCAGCTTAGGTCGGGATTCACCCCTCCACTTT.

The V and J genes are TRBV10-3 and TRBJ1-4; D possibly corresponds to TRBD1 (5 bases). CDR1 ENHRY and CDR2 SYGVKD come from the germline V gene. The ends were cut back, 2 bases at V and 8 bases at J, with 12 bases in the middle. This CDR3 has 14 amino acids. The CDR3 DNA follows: TGTGCCATCAGTGAGGTTCAGGGTGGCGAAAAACTGTTTTTT. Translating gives CAISEVQGGEKLFF.

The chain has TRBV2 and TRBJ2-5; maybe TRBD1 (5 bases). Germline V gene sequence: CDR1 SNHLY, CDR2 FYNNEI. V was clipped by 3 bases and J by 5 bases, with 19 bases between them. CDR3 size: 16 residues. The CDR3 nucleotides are TGTGCCAGCAGTGAGTGGGGCTCCCAACCTTGGGAGACCCAGTACTTC. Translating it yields CASSEWGSQPWETQYF. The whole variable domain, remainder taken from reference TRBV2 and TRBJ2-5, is EPEVTQTPSHQVTQMGQEVILRCVPISNHLYFYWYRQILGQKVEFLVSFYNNEISEKSEIFDDQFSVERPDGSNFTLKIRSTKLEDSAMYFCASSEWGSQPWETQYFGPGTRLLVL.